The 18 T cell receptor beta chains below come from one sample, sequenced in a study of regulatory T cells in long-lasting Graves disease. To make TCR beta libraries, researchers used iRepertoire HTBI primers and Arm-PCR of CDR3 regions. Via MiXCR, TCRdb re-called the multiplex PCR reads, giving one row per CDR3 protein. The table includes approximately 360,000 distinct CDR3 sequences, around 11% detected once. Time point indicated: newly diagnosed GD, antithyroid drugs for less than 3 months. Extracted RNA from PBMCs served as the source of the TCR library. The sample also formed part of further work on T cells in Graves' hyperthyroidism and ophthalmopathy.

Specimen: peripheral blood mononuclear cells (PBMCs), collected at new diagnosis, from a patient treated with antithyroid drugs. These receptors came from a woman younger than 30 with Graves disease.

This clonotype appeared many times. V gene TRBV7-8 combines with J gene TRBJ2-1; possibly TRBD2 for D (5 bases). With 1 base removed from V and 11 bases from J, the gap between germline ends came to 21 bases. The CDR3 extends over 16 amino acids. The germline CDR1 and CDR2 sequences are SGHVS and FQNEAQ. DNA for the CDR3: TGTGCCAGCAGCTTAGGGCTAGCCGCCCCTTACGAGAAGCAGTTCTTC. Translation: CASSLGLAAPYEKQFF.

This clonotype was recorded at least ten times. The chain couples TRBV2 to TRBJ1-1, with TRBD1 as a possible D gene (5 bases). The V gene lost 6 bases and the J gene lost 2 bases, with 13 bases spanning the gap. This CDR3 has 14 residues. In germline, CDR1 is SNHLY, CDR2 FYNNEI. CDR3 in DNA: TGTGCCAGCAGACCGGGACTCCTAAACACTGAAGCTTTCTTT. Its protein product is CASRPGLLNTEAFF. Full variable domain (remainder filled in from reference TRBV2 and TRBJ1-1): EPEVTQTPSHQVTQMGQEVILRCVPISNHLYFYWYRQILGQKVEFLVSFYNNEISEKSEIFDDQFSVERPDGSNFTLKIRSTKLEDSAMYFCASRPGLLNTEAFFGQGTRLTVV.

In this sample, this clonotype turned up many times. The chain recombines TRBV12-3 or TRBV12-4 with TRBJ2-7; unclear D gene. The CDR3 contains 13 residues. Trimming stripped 1 base from V and 1 base from J, with 5 bases between. The CDR3 loop reads CASSLGRSYEQYV. CDR3 nucleotides: TGTGCCAGCAGTTTAGGCCGTTCCTACGAGCAGTACGTC.

V and J are TRBV20-1 and TRBJ1-2; D is undetermined. Trimming took off 2 bases at V and 2 bases at J, with 18 bases between the two ends. The CDR3 contains 16 residues. CDR1 is DFQATT and CDR2 is SNEGSKA in the germline V gene (reference sequence). As DNA, the CDR3 is TGCAGTGCTAGACAGTCAGTTCTCCCTTGGAACTATGGCTACACCTTC. Translating gives CSARQSVLPWNYGYTF.

On this clonotype itself: This sequence may be a read error, since a much larger clone differs from it by one base. A read error is likely, as this CDR3 ends without the conserved phenylalanine or tryptophan. The chain joins TRBV28 to TRBJ1-5, with 8 nucleotides matching TRBD1. The ends lost 7 bases at V and 6 bases at J; junction bases unmatched: 11. The CDR3 covers 15 residues. Germline CDR1 reads MDHEN; CDR2 reads SYDVKM. As DNA, the CDR3 is TGTGCCAGCAATACAGGGACAGGAGTATCTCAGCCCCAGCATCTT. Amino acids: CASNTGTGVSQPQHL.

The CDR3 DNA sequence: TGTGCCAGCAGCTTCTGGTCAGCGGGAGCAAATGAGCAGTTCTTC. Translation gives CASSFWSAGANEQFF. The V gene is TRBV5-5, the J gene TRBJ2-1, with 8 positions matching TRBD2. V was pared by 2 bases and J by 7 bases, with 8 bases of the junction left unmatched. CDR1 is SGHKS and CDR2 is YYEKEE in the germline V gene (reference sequence). The CDR3 extends over 15 amino acids.

This clonotype came up many times. The chain carries TRBV27 and TRBJ2-3; D gene unclear. In germline, CDR1 is MNHEY, CDR2 SMNVEV (reference sequence). The CDR3 is 10 residues long. Trimming cost V 8 bases and J 5 bases, with 5 bases left between them. Here the CDR3 DNA reads TGTGCCAGCCCGGGAGATACGCAGTATTTT. Encoded protein: CASPGDTQYF.

Many counts were recorded for this clonotype. The rearrangement joins TRBV29-1 to TRBJ2-2; D might be TRBD1 or TRBD2, each matching 7 bases. The V gene's germline CDR1 is SQVTM and CDR2 ANQGSEA. V shed 3 bases and J shed 7 bases, with 12 bases lying between them. The CDR3 has 13 amino acids. This CDR3 reads CSVDSGTDGELFF. The DNA for the CDR3 is TGCAGCGTTGACAGCGGGACAGACGGGGAGCTGTTTTTT.

This chain connects TRBV27 to TRBJ2-1; no firm D call. Germline values: CDR1 MNHEY, CDR2 SMNVEV (reference sequence). This CDR3 has 14 residues. With 5 bases removed from V and 7 bases from J, the gap between germline ends came to 15 bases. The CDR3 is CASSISSRGNEQFF. The CDR3 DNA reads as TGTGCCAGCAGTATCTCCAGCCGTGGGAATGAGCAGTTCTTC.

This clonotype was counted once. V and J are TRBV28 and TRBJ1-2; 7 nucleotides match TRBD1. The ends lost 5 bases at V and 8 bases at J; junction bases unmatched: 5. The CDR3 is 12 amino acids. Germline CDR1 and CDR2: MDHEN and SYDVKM. The chain's CDR3 is CASSEATGGYTF. DNA of the CDR3: TGTGCCAGCAGTGAAGCGACAGGGGGCTACACCTTC.

The V gene is TRBV28, the J gene TRBJ2-7, with 8 bases that match TRBD2. This CDR3 contains 17 residues. Trimming cost V 3 bases and J 1 base; bases outside gene matches: 11. Germline V CDR1 and CDR2: MDHEN, SYDVKM. The CDR3 protein is CASSFVWGLEGSYEQYF. The DNA of the CDR3 is TGTGCCAGCAGTTTCGTGTGGGGACTAGAGGGATCCTACGAGCAGTACTTC. The full variable domain, in which reference TRBV28 and TRBJ2-7 provide the parts outside the CDR3, is DVKVTQSSRYLVKRTGEKVFLECVQDMDHENMFWYRQDPGLGLRLIYFSYDVKMKEKGDIPEGYSVSREKKERFSLILESASTNQTSMYLCASSFVWGLEGSYEQYFGPGTRLTVT.

At least ten counts were recorded for this clonotype. The chain joins TRBV29-1 to TRBJ2-1, with D possibly being TRBD1 (6 bases). The CDR3 has 12 residues. V lost 8 bases, J lost 4 bases, and 12 bases lay in between. Germline CDR1 reads SQVTM; CDR2 reads ANQGSEA. The CDR3: CSPIDRYNEQFF. The CDR3 nucleotides are TGCAGCCCAATAGACAGGTACAATGAGCAGTTCTTC.

This clonotype was observed at least ten times. The chain carries TRBV7-6 and TRBJ2-7, with D perhaps TRBD1 or TRBD2 (5 bases each). In germline, CDR1 is SGHVS, CDR2 FNYEAQ. The V gene lost 2 bases and the J gene lost 4 bases, with 15 bases spanning the gap. This CDR3 has 15 amino acids. CDR3 in amino acids: CASSLFAGGAYEQYV. The CDR3 DNA sequence: TGTGCCAGCAGCTTATTTGCTGGGGGTGCATACGAGCAGTACGTC.

This clonotype was found many times. The chain uses TRBV28 and TRBJ2-3; weak D call: TRBD2 (5 bases). Germline CDR1 reads MDHEN; CDR2 reads SYDVKM. This CDR3 has 12 amino acids. The V end was cut by 5 bases, the J end by 9 bases, with 12 bases between. The CDR3 DNA follows: TGTGCCAGCAGTGTGAAGCGGCTCACGCAGTATTTT. Translating it yields CASSVKRLTQYF.

There are many counts of this clonotype. The rearrangement uses TRBV5-1 and TRBJ2-7; 7 bases map to TRBD2. Germline V gene lookup returns CDR1 SGHRS and CDR2 YFSETQ. The junction had 9 bases not matched to a gene; V was cut back by 4 bases and J by 2 bases. The CDR3 runs to 15 residues. In DNA, the CDR3 is TGCGCCAGCAGCCCTAGCGCTAGCGGAACCTACGAGCAGTACTTC. It codes for CASSPSASGTYEQYF. Using reference TRBV5-1 and TRBJ2-7 for the parts outside the CDR3, the full variable domain is KAGVTQTPRYLIKTRGQQVTLSCSPISGHRSVSWYQQTPGQGLQFLFEYFSETQRNKGNFPGRFSGRQFSNSRSEMNVSTLELGDSALYLCASSPSASGTYEQYFGPGTRLTVT.

The chain joins TRBV7-3 to TRBJ2-5; 9 bases match TRBD1. The closer fit of TRBJ2-1 to the DNA end suggests the J call may be wrong. Germline V gives CDR1 SGHTA, CDR2 FQGTGA. The CDR3 spans 15 residues. This chain's CDR3 is CASSLGTGRNNEQFF. In DNA, the CDR3 is TGTGCCAGCAGCCTGGGGACAGGGCGAAATAATGAGCAGTTCTTC.

The chain combines TRBV2 with TRBJ2-7; D uncertain. V shed 4 bases and J shed 2 bases, with 12 bases lying between them. This CDR3 is built from 14 residues. The V gene's germline CDR1 is SNHLY and CDR2 FYNNEI. The CDR3 region is CASSAPPLTYEQYV. DNA for the CDR3: TGTGCCAGCAGTGCCCCCCCGTTGACCTACGAGCAGTACGTC.

This clonotype was counted at least ten times. The chain links TRBV6-2 or TRBV6-3 to TRBJ2-3, with no clear D. CDR1 is MNHEY and CDR2 is SVGEGT in the germline V gene. V lost 5 bases and J lost 11, with 14 bases in between. This CDR3 is built from 12 residues. The CDR3 loop reads CASSHTPLVQYF. The CDR3 DNA is TGTGCCAGCAGTCACACCCCTTTGGTGCAGTATTTT.